This T cell receptor (beta chain) was retrieved from a study of CD8+CD57+ T cells in acquired aplastic anemia. The CDR3 has 16 amino acids. The V gene end was trimmed by 6 bases and the J gene end by 3 bases; junction bases not matched to a gene: 9. TCR beta VDJ and CDR3 profiling used genomic DNA as template. MiXCR, run by TCRdb on the reads, gives a single entry per CDR3 protein. The sample contains some 280,000 distinct CDR3 sequences, approximately 55% of which appear only once. This clonotype was counted many times. This receptor was identified in a human donor with severe aplastic anemia or a healthy control (not recorded which). The V and J genes are TRBV12-3 or TRBV12-4 and TRBJ2-5; 11 nucleotides agree with TRBD2. The specimen sequenced was sorted CD4+, CD8+, or CD8+CD57+ T cells (not recorded which) from PBMCs. The CDR3 region has the DNA TGTGCCAGCAGAACTCTAGCGGGGGGCCGAAAAGAGACCCAGTACTTC. It codes for CASRTLAGGRKETQYF.